The T cell receptor beta chain under discussion was sequenced for a study of preoperative IRX-2 immunotherapy in early breast cancer. The treatment: preoperative locoregional IRX-2 cytokine immunotherapy. Patients received preoperative, locoregional IRX-2 cytokine immunotherapy in a phase Ib study. TCRdb keeps only in-frame clones here, not all; method: immunoSEQ multiplex PCR. Of 34,000 or so clones in the sample, over 80% were seen once. From germline, CDR1 is MDHEN and CDR2 SYDVKM. V lost 6 bases and J 3 bases, leaving 16 bases between the germline ends. The CDR3 has 15 residues. This sequence was found in a human donor with breast cancer. The starting material was lymph node tissue, obtained from a patient treated with IRX-2 immunotherapy. The chain employs TRBV28 and TRBJ2-3; D possibly uses TRBD1 or TRBD2 (7 bases each). The chain's CDR3 is CASSSTGEGTDTQYF. In DNA, the CDR3 is TGTGCCAGCAGCTCTACAGGGGAGGGGACAGATACGCAGTATTTT.